Sequencing of this T cell receptor (beta chain) was carried out in a study of blood T cells in healthy people across ages. From germline, CDR1 is LGHNA and CDR2 YNFKEQ. This CDR3 comprises 17 residues. Using a J-beta primer mix together with a sample-barcoded 5' primer, a second PCR was run for roughly 6 to 12 cycles. TCRdb passed the 5' RACE reads through MiXCR, listing each CDR3 protein once. The data contain around 800,000 distinct CDR3 sequences, 50% to 65% of them seen just once; the ten biggest clones take up 41%. The sample taken for sequencing was blood. The source of this sequence is a man older than 75 in good health. The rearrangement joins TRBV4-2 to TRBJ2-4; 7 bases are a match to TRBD2. With the DNA end fitting TRBJ2-7 better, the J assignment may be wrong. CDR3 bases: TGTGCCAGCAGCCCTGGGGGGAGGGAAGGGGTTTCCTACGAGCAGTACTTC. It translates to CASSPGGREGVSYEQYF.